Following are 30 T cell receptor beta chains from one sample sequenced in a study of CD8 T cells in Susac syndrome. Random hexamers served to reverse transcribe about 0.45 to 1 ug RNA. Via MiXCR, TCRdb re-called the immunoSEQ multiplex PCR reads, giving one row per CDR3 protein. The sample holds hundreds of thousands of distinct CDR3 sequences; approximately 95% are singletons and the top ten take around 0.08%. Sequenced material: CD4+ T cells from PBMCs. The receptors derive from a human donor with multiple sclerosis.

The chain combines TRBV20-1 with TRBJ2-5; 7 nucleotides match TRBD2. CDR3 size: 14 residues. Trimming cost V 6 bases and J 2 bases; bases outside gene matches: 9. The V gene's germline CDR1 is DFQATT and CDR2 SNEGSKA (reference sequence). The CDR3 DNA sequence: TGCAGTGCACCGGAGGTGGGACTACAAGAGACCCAGTACTTC. Protein sequence: CSAPEVGLQETQYF.

This sequence joins TRBV5-1 and TRBJ2-3; 7 bases line up with TRBD2. The CDR3 covers 16 residues. The V and J ends lost 0 bases and 7 bases, in that order; junction bases with no gene match: 11. Germline values: CDR1 SGHRS, CDR2 YFSETQ. CDR3 nucleotides: TGCGCCAGCAGCTTGGCCGTCCAGCGGGGAGGGTATACGCAGTATTTT. The encoded protein is CASSLAVQRGGYTQYF.

The CDR3 region is CASSQDTTMRQPQHF. The DNA for the CDR3 is TGTGCCAGCAGCCAGGACACAACAATGCGTCAGCCCCAGCATTTT. The chain joins TRBV7-8 to TRBJ1-5, with a weak D call TRBD1 (5 bases). Germline-derived CDR1 and CDR2 are SGHVS and FQNEAQ. V was pared by 5 bases and J by 6 bases, with 17 bases between. This CDR3 has 15 residues.

This sequence joins TRBV30 and TRBJ2-7; 12 positions agree with TRBD2. V lost 7 bases and J lost 2; bases outside the gene matches: 6. Germline-derived CDR1 and CDR2 are GTSNPN and SVGIG (reference sequence). The CDR3 totals 14 residues. The CDR3 spells CAFGTSGSPYEQYF. The CDR3 DNA reads TGTGCCTTCGGGACTAGCGGGTCCCCCTACGAGCAGTACTTC.

In nucleotides, the CDR3 is TGTGCCAGCAGCTTATATGTTACCTATGGCTACACCTTC. Its translation is CASSLYVTYGYTF. The rearrangement uses TRBV11-2 and TRBJ1-2, with unresolved D. With 2 bases removed from V and 4 bases from J, the gap between germline ends came to 8 bases. The CDR3 sequence is 13 residues long. Germline assignment: CDR1 SGHAT and CDR2 FQNNGV. The complete variable domain, with remaining parts taken from reference TRBV11-2 and TRBJ1-2, reads EAGVAQSPRYKIIEKRQSVAFWCNPISGHATLYWYQQILGQGPKLLIQFQNNGVVDDSQLPKDRFSAERLKGVDSTLKIQPAKLEDSAVYLCASSLYVTYGYTFGSGTRLTVV.

V gene TRBV30 combines with J gene TRBJ1-1; possibly TRBD1 for D (6 bases). This CDR3 contains 14 residues. V was shortened by 3 bases and J by 0 bases, with 11 bases between the two germline ends. Germline V gene lookup returns CDR1 GTSNPN and CDR2 SVGIG (reference sequence). The CDR3 loop is CAWRGDTLNTEAFF. DNA of the CDR3: TGTGCCTGGAGGGGGGACACCCTGAACACTGAAGCTTTCTTT.

The chain has TRBV4-2 and TRBJ2-7; 7 bases fit TRBD1. The germline CDR1 and CDR2 sequences are LGHNA and YNFKEQ. V was clipped by 4 bases and J by 2 bases; unmatched bases: 5. This CDR3 is 14 amino acids long. As DNA, the CDR3 is TGTGCCAGCAGCCCCGGGACAGACCCCTACGAGCAGTACGTC. It yields the protein CASSPGTDPYEQYV.

The chain is built from TRBV27 and TRBJ1-5, with D unresolved. The germline CDR1 and CDR2 sequences are MNHEY and SMNVEV (reference sequence). CDR3 length: 14 amino acids. Trimming took 3 bases from V and 9 from J, leaving 15 bases between them. The CDR3: CASSFGRSTGPQHF. The CDR3 coding sequence is TGTGCCAGCAGTTTTGGACGGTCGACTGGGCCCCAGCATTTT.

This chain uses TRBV7-8 with TRBJ1-2; a possible D gene is TRBD1 (5 bases). Germline V gene sequence: CDR1 SGHVS, CDR2 FQNEAQ. Trimming pared 2 bases from V and 8 bases from J, leaving 12 bases between. The CDR3 spans 13 residues. The CDR3 spells CASSLSGGRGYTF. DNA for the CDR3: TGTGCCAGCAGCTTATCTGGGGGAAGAGGCTACACCTTC. Combining the CDR3 with reference TRBV7-8 and TRBJ1-2 gives the whole variable domain GAGVSQSPRYKVAKRGQDVALRCDPISGHVSLFWYQQALGQGPEFLTYFQNEAQLDKSGLPSDRFFAERPEGSVSTLKIQRTQQEDSAVYLCASSLSGGRGYTFGSGTRLTVV.

The gene calls are TRBV20-1 and TRBJ2-1, with 11 bases aligning to TRBD1. The CDR3 totals 15 residues. V was pared by 6 bases and J by 7 bases, with 11 bases of the junction left unmatched. Germline V lookup: CDR1 DFQATT, CDR2 SNEGSKA (reference sequence). Here the CDR3 reads CSAREGTGGRNEQFF. CDR3 DNA sequence: TGCAGTGCCCGAGAAGGGACAGGGGGACGGAATGAGCAGTTCTTC.

The rearrangement links TRBV3-1 to TRBJ1-4, with TRBD1 identical over 10 bases. The CDR3 runs 17 residues. V gave up 4 bases and J gave up 8 bases; unmatched junction bases: 13. Per the germline V gene, CDR1 is LGHDT and CDR2 is YNNKEL (reference sequence). DNA of the CDR3: TGTGCCAGCAGCCTCCCGGCCCCGGGGGGACAGGGGGAAAAACTGTTTTTT. Translated: CASSLPAPGGQGEKLFF.

CDR3 nucleotides: TGTGCCAGCTCACCAATCGGTGGAGATACCCACTATGGCTACACCTTC. Protein sequence: CASSPIGGDTHYGYTF. The chain carries TRBV18 and TRBJ1-2; D not resolved. V was trimmed by 2 bases and J by 3 bases, leaving 16 bases between them. The CDR3 loop spans 16 amino acids. Per germline, CDR1 KGHSH and CDR2 LQKENI. Together with reference TRBV18 and TRBJ1-2, the CDR3 gives the full variable domain: NAGVMQNPRHLVRRRGQEARLRCSPMKGHSHVYWYRQLPEEGLKFMVYLQKENIIDESGMPKERFSAEFPKEGPSILRIQQVVRGDSAAYFCASSPIGGDTHYGYTFGSGTRLTVV.

The rearrangement uses TRBV29-1 and TRBJ1-1; D is unclear. CDR1 SQVTM and CDR2 ANQGSEA come from the germline V gene. The V end was cut by 6 bases, the J end by 5 bases, with 13 bases between. The CDR3 loop spans 12 amino acids. The DNA of the CDR3 is TGCAGCGTAAAAAGGGCCCAGACTGAAGCTTTCTTT. This gives the protein CSVKRAQTEAFF.

The chain couples TRBV25-1 to TRBJ1-2; unclear D gene. With 1 base removed from V and 6 bases from J, the gap between germline ends came to 9 bases. The CDR3 spans 13 residues. From germline, CDR1 is MGHDK and CDR2 SYGVNS. CDR3 sequence reads: CASSELGSDGYTF. For the CDR3, the DNA is TGTGCCAGCAGTGAATTAGGGTCAGATGGCTACACCTTC.

The V and J genes are TRBV7-2 and TRBJ2-3; 10 bases match TRBD2. Germline CDR1 SGHTA, CDR2 FQGNSA. V shed 2 bases and J 4 bases; nucleotides not matched to a gene: 6. There are 16 residues in the CDR3. DNA for the CDR3: TGTGCCAGCAGCTTAACCGGGACTAGCGCGGCAGATACGCAGTATTTT. Translated, it gives CASSLTGTSAADTQYF.

The gene calls are TRBV12-3 or TRBV12-4 and TRBJ2-1; weak D call: TRBD1 (6 bases). The V and J ends lost 6 bases and 9 bases respectively, with 15 bases between them. The CDR3 spans 13 residues. The CDR3 loop is CASSTQGFREQFF. The DNA of the CDR3 is TGTGCCAGCAGCACCCAGGGGTTTCGTGAGCAGTTCTTC.

The chain carries TRBV7-2 and TRBJ2-7; 7 nucleotides align to TRBD1. This CDR3 region has 17 residues. V lost 5 bases to trimming and J lost 1 base; unmatched junction nucleotides: 14. CDR1 SGHTA and CDR2 FQGNSA come from the germline V gene. The CDR3 DNA sequence: TGTGCCAGCAGCAGACAGGGTCTCAAGGAAGGGTCCTACGAGCAGTACTTC. It is translated as CASSRQGLKEGSYEQYF.

This chain connects TRBV23-1 to TRBJ2-2, with D possibly matching TRBD1 (7 bases). TRBV23-1 is flagged as an ORF with uncertain function. V was shortened by 6 bases and J by 0 bases, with 11 bases between the two germline ends. The CDR3 consists of 15 residues. CDR3 amino acids: CASSGGTANTGELFF. As DNA, the CDR3 is TGCGCCAGCAGCGGCGGGACAGCGAACACCGGGGAGCTGTTTTTT.

The chain is built from TRBV12-3 or TRBV12-4 and TRBJ1-1, with TRBD1 identical over 7 bases. The CDR3 extends over 12 amino acids. The ends lost 8 bases at V and 9 bases at J; junction bases unmatched: 9. DNA for the CDR3: TGTGCCAGCCTCGAGGACAGGAGGCAAGCTTTCTTT. Translating gives CASLEDRRQAFF.

This chain links TRBV7-9 with TRBJ2-1, with D unresolved. The CDR3 length is 14 residues. With 5 bases removed from V and 5 bases from J, the gap between germline ends came to 13 bases. Germline CDR1 and CDR2: SEHNR and FQNEAQ (reference sequence). The CDR3 is CASSTGWTDNEQFF. CDR3 DNA sequence: TGTGCCAGCAGCACCGGTTGGACCGACAATGAGCAGTTCTTC.

The gene calls are TRBV9 and TRBJ2-5; D gene unclear. This CDR3 has 13 amino acids. The germline V gene has CDR1 SGDLS and CDR2 YYNGEE. Trimming left V 4 bases short and J 6 bases short, with 13 bases between. The CDR3 is CASSQTLGQTQYF. The CDR3 DNA follows: TGTGCCAGCAGCCAAACTCTCGGGCAGACCCAGTACTTC.

The chain recombines TRBV30 with TRBJ2-7; 10 nucleotides line up with TRBD1. The CDR3 contains 15 residues. CDR1 and CDR2 (germline): GTSNPN, SVGIG (reference sequence). The V and J ends lost 2 bases and 6 bases, in that order; junction bases with no gene match: 10. The CDR3 sequence: CAWSLTRDRGGEQYF. DNA of the CDR3: TGTGCCTGGAGTCTTACCCGGGACAGGGGAGGCGAGCAGTACTTC.

This sequence joins TRBV12-3 or TRBV12-4 and TRBJ2-3, with D possibly TRBD1 on 5 matching bases. The CDR3 totals 13 residues. V gave up 7 bases and J gave up 2 bases, with 10 bases separating them. CDR3: CASTRQSTDTQYF. In DNA form, the CDR3 reads TGTGCCAGCACTAGACAGTCCACAGATACGCAGTATTTT.

The chain links TRBV18 to TRBJ1-1; 7 bases are a match to TRBD1. This CDR3 region has 14 residues. V gave up 1 base and J gave up 3 bases; unmatched junction bases: 2. Germline CDR1 KGHSH, CDR2 LQKENI. The CDR3 DNA sequence: TGTGCCAGCTCACCACGGACAGGCTACACTGAAGCTTTCTTT. This translates into CASSPRTGYTEAFF.

V is TRBV29-1 and J is TRBJ2-1; D is undetermined. The germline CDR1 and CDR2 sequences are SQVTM and ANQGSEA. V shed 1 base and J shed 0 bases, with 7 bases lying between them. The CDR3 contains 14 residues. The CDR3 protein is CSVEGASSYNEQFF. CDR3 sequence (DNA): TGCAGCGTTGAAGGGGCTAGCTCCTACAATGAGCAGTTCTTC.

The chain recombines TRBV30 with TRBJ2-1; no definite D call. This CDR3 spans 13 amino acids. Trimming cost V 4 bases and J 0 bases, with 7 bases left between them. Germline lookup yields CDR1 GTSNPN and CDR2 SVGIG (reference sequence). This chain's CDR3 is CAWTGSSYNEQFF. CDR3 coding DNA: TGTGCCTGGACCGGAAGCTCCTACAATGAGCAGTTCTTC.

The chain uses TRBV9 and TRBJ2-4; D is tentatively TRBD1 or TRBD2 (6 bases each). The CDR3 runs 15 residues. Germline CDR1 and CDR2: SGDLS and YYNGEE. With 0 bases removed from V and 6 bases from J, the gap between germline ends came to 13 bases. The CDR3 here is CASSVDPGAGNIQYF. Written as DNA, the CDR3 is TGTGCCAGCAGCGTAGATCCGGGGGCCGGAAACATTCAGTACTTC.

The genes are TRBV9 and TRBJ2-3, with 10 positions matching TRBD2. V dropped 0 bases and J dropped 3; count of bases not matched to a gene: 10. In germline, CDR1 is SGDLS, CDR2 YYNGEE. CDR3 length: 18 residues. As DNA, the CDR3 is TGTGCCAGCAGCGTAGGTCCCAGCGGGGGGGCCGGGACAGATACGCAGTATTTT. It specifies CASSVGPSGGAGTDTQYF.

This chain links TRBV3-1 with TRBJ2-4; D assignment may be TRBD1 or TRBD2 (5 bases each). V was cut by 3 bases and J by 1 base, with 13 bases left in between. The CDR3 runs 16 residues. The germline V gene has CDR1 LGHDT and CDR2 YNNKEL (reference sequence). The CDR3 is CASSHQDGTAKNIQYF. CDR3 nucleotide sequence: TGTGCCAGCAGCCACCAAGACGGGACGGCCAAAAACATTCAGTACTTC.

The CDR3 nucleotides read TGTGCCAGCAGCTTCGTAGGGATCTCCTACGAGCAGTACGTC. Protein product: CASSFVGISYEQYV. The gene calls are TRBV11-2 and TRBJ2-7; no firm D call. Trimming took off 3 bases at V and 0 bases at J, with 9 bases between the two ends. CDR3 length: 14 residues. Germline V gives CDR1 SGHAT, CDR2 FQNNGV.